Below, 27 T cell receptor beta chains from the same sample are listed, as sequenced in a study of blood T cell repertoires in COVID-19. Profiled with immunoSEQ multiplex PCR; TCRdb holds only in-frame clones, not every one. Of 300,000 to 350,000 clones in the sample, 87% were seen once. The sequencing sample was made of peripheral blood. The source is a man aged 25 to 40 with COVID-19, enrolled during active disease.

This chain uses TRBV25-1 with TRBJ1-2; 10 nucleotides align to TRBD1. There are 15 residues in the CDR3. Germline CDR1 is MGHDK and CDR2 is SYGVNS. After removal of 4 bases from V and 6 bases from J, the junction contained 8 bases not matched to a gene. CDR3 DNA: TGTGCCAGCAGTGCCCCGGGACAGGGGAAGAATGGCTACACCTTC. It codes for CASSAPGQGKNGYTF.

The table lists this clone with a few counts. V usage is TRBV3-1 (or the pseudogene TRBV3-2) and J usage is TRBJ2-7; 7 bases are a match to TRBD1. Germline lookup yields CDR1 LGHDT and CDR2 YNNKEL (reference sequence). The CDR3 extends over 18 amino acids. The DNA of the CDR3 is TGTGCAGCAGCCAAGATCCTTTCATGGGCAGGGGGAAACTACGAGCAGTACTTC. It is translated as CAAAKILSWAGGNYEQYF.

The CDR3 nucleotides are TGTGCCAGCAGCTTAGTGTTCGGACAGGGGCCTGGAAACACCATATATTTT. Its protein is CASSLVFGQGPGNTIYF. The chain employs TRBV7-9 and TRBJ1-3; 9 bases agree with TRBD1. The CDR3 consists of 17 residues. Germline V gives CDR1 SEHNR, CDR2 FQNEAQ (reference sequence). The trim removed 1 base at V and 2 bases at J, leaving 6 bases unmatched.

This chain links TRBV21-1 with TRBJ2-7; TRBD1 is taken as the D call from the table, unchecked against the DNA. TRBV21-1 is a recognized pseudogene. This CDR3 has 15 amino acids. The CDR3 DNA is TGTGCCAGCAGCCGTCAGACAGGGGAGGACTACGAGCAGTACTTC. Protein product: CASSRQTGEDYEQYF.

The V gene is TRBV2, the J gene TRBJ2-2, with TRBD1 identical over 10 bases. The CDR3 sequence is 19 residues long. The germline V gene encodes CDR1 SNHLY and CDR2 FYNNEI. V lost 2 bases, J lost 10 bases, and 19 bases stayed unmatched. The CDR3 coding sequence is TGTGCCAGCAGTGAAACGCGCTCCGGACAGGGGGTGAGGCAACCGGAGCTGTTTTTT. Residues: CASSETRSGQGVRQPELFF.

V usage is TRBV7-6 and J usage is TRBJ2-1; the D is unclear. This CDR3 has 14 residues. Germline loops: CDR1 SGHVS, CDR2 FNYEAQ. V gave up 2 bases and J gave up 2 bases, with 7 bases separating them. The CDR3 DNA reads TGTGCCAGCAGCTTAAATCTAGCCTACAATGAGCAGTTCTTC. Protein: CASSLNLAYNEQFF.

The chain uses TRBV29-1 and TRBJ1-3; 9 positions agree with TRBD1. Trimming took 3 bases from V and 4 from J; bases not matched to a gene: 4. From germline, CDR1 is SQVTM and CDR2 ANQGSEA. CDR3 length: 14 amino acids. The CDR3 loop is CSVDGGTGGNTIYF. The CDR3 DNA sequence: TGCAGCGTTGACGGTGGGACAGGGGGAAACACCATATATTTT.

The chain joins TRBV28 to TRBJ2-7; TRBD2 might be the D (6 bases). Deletions cut 3 bases from V and 0 bases from J, with 12 bases between. Germline V lookup: CDR1 MDHEN, CDR2 SYDVKM. This CDR3 region has 15 residues. The CDR3 here is CASSFAGISSYEQYF. The CDR3 nucleotides are TGTGCCAGCAGTTTCGCGGGGATCAGCTCCTACGAGCAGTACTTC.

The rearrangement uses TRBV10-3 and TRBJ1-1; a weak D match, TRBD1 (5 bases). Trimming shortened V by 2 bases and J by 3 bases, and 7 bases separated the two germline ends. The germline V gene has CDR1 ENHRY and CDR2 SYGVKD. CDR3 length: 13 amino acids. The CDR3: CAISETGDTEAFF. CDR3 in DNA: TGTGCCATCAGTGAGACGGGGGACACTGAAGCTTTCTTT.

This chain connects TRBV5-4 to TRBJ2-2; 14 positions match TRBD2. This CDR3 region has 16 residues. Germline-derived CDR1 and CDR2 are SGHNT and YYREEE (reference sequence). Unmatched junction bases numbered 0, after V lost 0 bases and J lost 5 bases. CDR3 sequence: CASSLGTSGRTGELFF. In DNA, the CDR3 is TGTGCCAGCAGCTTGGGGACTAGCGGGAGGACCGGGGAGCTGTTTTTT.

The CDR3, as DNA: TGTGCCAGCAGCCAAGGGCACGGGGGCTACACCTTC. Encoded protein: CASSQGHGGYTF. The chain employs TRBV3-1 (or the pseudogene TRBV3-2) and TRBJ1-2; D not certain. Germline lookup yields CDR1 LGHDT and CDR2 YNNKEL (reference sequence). The CDR3 extends over 12 amino acids. Trimming left V 1 base short and J 8 bases short, with 8 bases between.

The rearrangement uses TRBV4-2 and TRBJ1-4; 7 positions agree with TRBD1. V dropped 3 bases and J dropped 5; count of bases not matched to a gene: 12. CDR1 is LGHNA and CDR2 is YNFKEQ in the germline V gene. The CDR3 length is 17 residues. CDR3 bases: TGTGCCAGCAGCCACAGAATGCGCGGGACAGAAAATGAAAAACTGTTTTTT. This translates into CASSHRMRGTENEKLFF.

The V and J genes are TRBV5-1 and TRBJ1-4, with 9 nucleotides matching TRBD1. Germline V gene lookup returns CDR1 SGHRS and CDR2 YFSETQ. The CDR3 is 15 amino acids. With V trimmed by 6 bases and J by 7 bases, 10 bases remained unmatched. The CDR3 bases are TGCGCCAGCACCCTAGGGGGACAGGGCACTGAAAAACTGTTTTTT. Amino acids: CASTLGGQGTEKLFF.

The rearrangement joins TRBV11-3 to TRBJ2-2, with D possibly matching TRBD2 (5 bases). Germline V lookup: CDR1 SGHNT, CDR2 YENEEA. The CDR3 has 14 amino acids. Trimming took off 5 bases at V and 7 bases at J, with 14 bases between the two ends. The CDR3 bases are TGTGCCAGCAGCCACTCTTTGGCGGGCGGGGAGCTGTTTTTT. It specifies CASSHSLAGGELFF.

This chain uses TRBV9 with TRBJ2-1, with TRBD1 matching over 9 bases. Looked up from germline, CDR1 is SGDLS and CDR2 is YYNGEE. The CDR3 runs to 14 residues. Trimming cost V 3 bases and J 6 bases; bases outside gene matches: 4. The DNA of the CDR3 is TGTGCCAGCAGCGACAGGGGGCGCCGCAATGAGCAGTTCTTC. This encodes CASSDRGRRNEQFF.

This clone showed up just a few times. The chain is built from TRBV28 and TRBJ2-2; 10 nucleotides align to TRBD2. Germline trimming cut 7 bases from V and 6 bases from J; bases unmatched to any gene: 5. The CDR3 runs to 14 residues. The germline V gene encodes CDR1 MDHEN and CDR2 SYDVKM. The CDR3 reads CASTPGLAAGELFF. DNA for the CDR3: TGTGCCAGCACCCCAGGACTAGCGGCCGGGGAGCTGTTTTTT.

The V and J genes are TRBV28 and TRBJ1-2, with D possibly matching TRBD1 (5 bases). Per the germline V gene, CDR1 is MDHEN and CDR2 is SYDVKM. Trimming took off 5 bases at V and 3 bases at J, with 10 bases between the two ends. The CDR3 is 13 amino acids. This CDR3 is CASSVDSDYGYTF. The CDR3, as DNA: TGTGCCAGCAGTGTAGACAGTGACTATGGCTACACCTTC.

V and J are TRBV2 and TRBJ2-1, with a tentative D call TRBD2 (6 bases). V dropped 0 bases and J dropped 15 bases, with 15 bases sitting between them. The CDR3 covers 13 residues. Germline-derived CDR1 and CDR2 are SNHLY and FYNNEI. CDR3 in DNA: TGTGCCAGCAGTGAAGCGCCTCAGACTAGGAGGTTCTTC. Translating it yields CASSEAPQTRRFF.

This chain links TRBV28 with TRBJ2-1, with 11 nucleotides matching TRBD2. The CDR3 loop spans 15 amino acids. Trimming took 6 bases from V and 4 from J; bases not matched to a gene: 5. Germline-derived CDR1 and CDR2 are MDHEN and SYDVKM. The CDR3 sequence is CASRLTSGMYNEQFF. Here the CDR3 DNA reads TGTGCCAGCAGACTGACTAGCGGGATGTACAATGAGCAGTTCTTC.

The genes are TRBV5-1 and TRBJ2-1; D gene ambiguous. CDR1 and CDR2 from the germline V gene are SGHRS and YFSETQ. Trimming shortened V by 0 bases and J by 4 bases, and 8 bases separated the two germline ends. The CDR3 length is 14 residues. CDR3 sequence reads: CASSLGSGYNEQFF. The CDR3 DNA reads TGCGCCAGCAGCTTGGGTTCAGGTTACAATGAGCAGTTCTTC.

The chain is built from TRBV11-2 and TRBJ1-2; 9 nucleotides align to TRBD1. CDR3 length: 16 residues. The germline V gene has CDR1 SGHAT and CDR2 FQNNGV. Trimming removed 4 bases from V and 3 bases from J; junction bases left unmatched: 9. In DNA, the CDR3 is TGTGCCAGCAGCTCCTCCTCCGGGACAGGGTACTATGGCTACACCTTC. This gives the protein CASSSSSGTGYYGYTF.

The rearrangement joins TRBV15 to TRBJ2-7; D remains unclear. Trimming shortened V by 6 bases and J by 3 bases, and 12 bases separated the two germline ends. This CDR3 is built from 13 residues. Germline V gene data show CDR1 as LNHNV and CDR2 as YYDKDF (reference sequence). This chain's CDR3 is CATRPAGGYEQYF. As DNA, the CDR3 is TGTGCCACCAGGCCGGCAGGTGGCTACGAGCAGTACTTC.

CDR3 amino acids: CASSSFPGFSYEQYF. DNA of the CDR3: TGTGCCAGCAGCTCCTTTCCGGGATTTTCCTACGAGCAGTACTTC. The chain couples TRBV7-2 to TRBJ2-7, with D possibly TRBD2 on 5 matching bases. V lost 4 bases, J lost 1 base, and 14 bases lay in between. The length of the CDR3 is 15 residues. Germline CDR1 reads SGHTA; CDR2 reads FQGNSA.

The genes are TRBV7-2 and TRBJ2-1, with TRBD2 identical over 7 bases. CDR1 SGHTA and CDR2 FQGNSA come from the germline V gene. The length of the CDR3 is 16 residues. The trim removed 6 bases at V and 3 bases at J, leaving 11 bases unmatched. CDR3 in amino acids: CASRAFPAGLYNEQFF. The CDR3 region has the DNA TGTGCCAGCAGGGCCTTCCCAGCGGGACTCTACAATGAGCAGTTCTTC.

The V and J genes are TRBV2 and TRBJ2-1; 7 bases align to TRBD2. Losses at the gene ends were 8 bases for V and 1 base for J; bases not matched to a gene: 5. Per germline, CDR1 SNHLY and CDR2 FYNNEI. The CDR3 totals 14 residues. The CDR3 here is CASPTRESYNEQFF. The CDR3 region has the DNA TGTGCCAGCCCGACGCGGGAGTCCTACAATGAGCAGTTCTTC.

The chain has TRBV6-5 and TRBJ1-1; no firm D call. The germline CDR1 and CDR2 sequences are MNHEY and SVGAGI. The CDR3 runs 13 residues. Trimming stripped 6 bases from V and 5 bases from J, with 13 bases between. This CDR3 reads CASSLTGWTEAFF. The DNA for the CDR3 is TGTGCCAGCAGCCTCACCGGTTGGACTGAAGCTTTCTTT.

The CDR3 DNA sequence: TGCGCCAGCGGGGACAGTCACAACTATGGCTACACCTTC. Translated, it gives CASGDSHNYGYTF. The chain joins TRBV5-1 to TRBJ1-2; 7 nucleotides line up with TRBD1. This CDR3 contains 13 residues. With 7 bases clipped from V and 2 bases from J, the junction kept 5 bases outside the gene matches. CDR1 is SGHRS and CDR2 is YFSETQ in the germline V gene.